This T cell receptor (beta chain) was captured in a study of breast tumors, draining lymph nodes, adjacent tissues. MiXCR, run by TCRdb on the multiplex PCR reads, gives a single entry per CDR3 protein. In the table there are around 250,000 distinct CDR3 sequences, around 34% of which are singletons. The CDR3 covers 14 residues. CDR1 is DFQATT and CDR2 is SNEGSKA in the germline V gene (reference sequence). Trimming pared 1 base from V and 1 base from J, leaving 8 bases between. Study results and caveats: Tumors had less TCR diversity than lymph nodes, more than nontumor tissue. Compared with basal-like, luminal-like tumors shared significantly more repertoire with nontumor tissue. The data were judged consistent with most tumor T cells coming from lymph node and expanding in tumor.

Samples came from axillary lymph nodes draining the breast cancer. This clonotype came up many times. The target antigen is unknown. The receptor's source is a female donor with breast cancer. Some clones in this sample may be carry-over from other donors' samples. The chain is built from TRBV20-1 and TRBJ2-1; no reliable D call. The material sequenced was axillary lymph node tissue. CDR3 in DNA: TGCAGTGCTAGAGGGGGTGGGTCCTACAATGAGCAGTTCTTC. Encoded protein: CSARGGGSYNEQFF.